This T cell receptor (beta chain) was found in a study of shared clonotypes between healthy human individuals. At the level of the study: There were three CD4 naive, three CD4 memory, two CD8 naive and one CD8 memory plates per donor.

V was shortened by 4 bases and J by 10 bases, with 14 bases between the two germline ends. Germline V gives CDR1 MNHNS, CDR2 SASEGT. The CDR3 covers 13 residues. As for this clone: The target antigen is unknown.

It was into CD45RA+ naive and CD45RA-negative memory subsets that the CD4+ cells were split. TCRdb keeps only in-frame clones here, not all; method: immunoSEQ multiplex PCR. Seen here are some 1,600,000 clones, around 98% observed once, and the top ten hold around 0.45%. Whole-study results and caveats: An effect of sequencing depth on clonotype sharing among donors was expected.

The sequence was collected from a man aged 25-45 years in good health. V and J are TRBV6-1 and TRBJ2-1, with a possible D match to TRBD2 (6 bases). Specimen: naive CD4+ T cells sorted from blood. Indicated subset: CD45RA+ positively selected. The CDR3 DNA follows: TGTGCCAGCAGTGCGGAGGGCCTCGGGGAGCAGTTCTTC. Protein sequence: CASSAEGLGEQFF.